This TCR beta chain was observed in a study of vaccination and CD4 T cells after COVID-19. In this sample, this clonotype turned up a few times. Its antigen is still unknown. Treatment meaning: approximately nine-day PBMC culture with coronavirus spike peptide pools or control peptides (ViraFEST assay). Oncomine TCR Beta short-read sequencing was applied to DNA from cultured CD4+ T cells. TCRdb ran MiXCR on the PCR reads and lists one entry per CDR3 protein. Among almost 6,000 distinct CDR3 sequences, around 60% were seen once, and the ten largest hold 20% to 25%. The TCR comes from a human donor who had recovered from COVID-19. The sequenced sample was CD4+ T cells from blood, cultured in vitro.

CDR3 sequence: CASSPGGRVGELFF. CDR3 bases: TGTGCCAGCAGCCCGGGGGGGCGAGTCGGGGAGCTGTTTTTT. The chain is built from TRBV6-1 and TRBJ2-2; 8 positions agree with TRBD2. With 6 bases clipped from V and 7 bases from J, the junction kept 7 bases outside the gene matches. CDR3 size: 14 residues. Germline V gene sequence: CDR1 MNHNS, CDR2 SASEGT.